This T cell receptor (beta chain) comes out of a study of human T cells and chemical hapten exposure (dated by TCRdb to the early 2020s). Regarding the research as a whole: For sensitization, 2% DPC in acetone was applied to a 2 cm by 2 cm area of upper inner arm skin. The libraries were sequenced as a pool, and the TCR yield per sample differed mostly because of small variations in library volumes within the pool. Twenty-nine alopecia patients provided blood for TCR sequencing at one to four time points (pre-sensitization, 2, 6 and 24 weeks). Patch testing was performed on the upper back with Finn chambers containing 0.01% DPC, and the patch tests were scored after 6 days according to International Contact Dermatitis Research Group standards. Blood samples were taken from patients before sensitization (week 0) and then at 2, 6 and about 24 weeks after DPC sensitization. Patients additionally received weekly therapeutic DPC doses to the scalp throughout the roughly 25-week study period. This study followed changes in the peripheral blood TCR repertoire in vivo during primary and secondary sensitization of alopecia patients to the hapten diphenylcyclopropenone (DPC). Most of the patients in the cohort were female, and the cohort covered alopecia areata with under or over 50% scalp involvement, alopecia totalis and alopecia universalis.

The library was built by means of RACE. The sequencer was a NextSeq 500. During library preparation, unique molecular identifiers were attached to individual cDNA molecules so that TCRs could be counted in a quantitative, reproducible way. Both TCR alpha and TCR beta chains were sequenced from each blood RNA sample. On the authors' methods: Samples had a median of roughly 99,000 TCRs, with a range from roughly 20,000 to 690,600. The Decombinator software suite was used to annotate the V, J and CDR3 of the TCR reads. To make PS versus PT1 abundance plots, every sample was subsampled to the same number of TCRs (28,000). TCRs were defined as expanded if absent before sensitization and observed at least eight times at the 2-week time point. TCRdb reran the public reads through fastp at Q25 and MiXCR, keeping productive beta chains. Rows matching on CDR3 protein sequence are summarized as one entry with the most common DNA and genes. These V and J calls rely on TCRdb rather than the paper's analysis. The table for this sample lists about 120,000 distinct CDR3 sequences; roughly 14% of them were counted only once. 2.8% of the sample is held by the ten biggest clonotypes.

This specimen's time point label, per the study, means: pre-sensitization, week 0. Interpreted using the paper, the treatment or condition label stands for: therapeutic diphenylcyclopropenone sensitization with weekly scalp DPC. At each patch-test visit, blood was drawn before the patch test was applied. To be eligible, patients had to be aged 18 to 70, diagnosed with alopecia and judged suitable for DPC therapy, while pregnant patients were excluded. Unfractionated whole blood was collected in Tempus Blood RNA tubes, and total RNA was extracted from that blood. V is clipped by 5 bases and J by 10 bases, and the sequence between their germline boundaries is 27 bases long. According to the germline V gene (reference sequence), CDR1 reads LNHDA and CDR2 reads SQIVND. Reading from cysteine to phenylalanine, the CDR3 counts 17 amino acids. Here the CDR3 DNA is all that survives: 51 bases in frame from base 1.

What the work shows at the level of the full study, not this receptor alone: The number of PT1 expanded TCRs positively correlated with patch test score, significant at thresholds 8, 16 and 32 but not 4. After repeated subsampling, changes were observed in the strength of the expansion versus patch-test correlation and in the threshold at which the correlation became significant. Significantly more large CDR3 similarity clusters were formed by expanded TCRs than by pre-sensitization or healthy control sets, consistent with antigen-driven responses. Because all patients had alopecia, a presumed autoimmune disease, the immune response of the patients might differ from that of healthy individuals. DPC sensitization did not change the number of TCRs with a frequency above 1 in 1000, and there was no evidence of changes in global repertoire structure.

In its sample, this clonotype was seen a few times. The clone's antigen remains unknown. Base qualities are not provided; no much larger clone lies one nucleotide away. This sequence originates from a woman aged 18-29 years with alopecia areata. Some clones in this sample may be carry-over from other donors' samples. This specimen was whole blood, taken in connection with sensitization to the hapten diphenylcyclopropenone (DPC). The sequence is built from TRBV19 and TRBJ2-1, with a tentative D gene TRBD2 over 6 matching bases. The CDR3: CASSPSGGALPNREQFF. The sequence in DNA is TGTGCCAGTAGTCCATCCGGAGGGGCCCTCCCCAATAGGGAGCAGTTCTTC. Full variable domain (CDR3 extended with the reference TRBV19 and TRBJ2-1 proteins): DGGITQSPKYLFRKEGQNVTLSCEQNLNHDAMYWYRQDPGQGLRLIYYSQIVNDFQKGDIAEGYSVSREKKESFPLTVTSAQKNPTAFYLCASSPSGGALPNREQFFGPGTRLTVL.